This T cell receptor (beta chain) was identified in a study of blood T cell repertoires in COVID-19. Across the study: COVID-19 samples, acute and convalescent, were from the United States, Italy and Spain. PBMCs, B-cell-depleted T cells, or T cells were the source of the cDNA or gDNA that made up the material.

Source study methods: Nucleated cell counts were estimated from reference gene primer amplification. Data came from immunoSEQ multiplex PCR; TCRdb stores just in-frame clones and leaves some out. The DNA was the basis for D and trimming; V, J and clone size are from that table. The sample includes about 310,000 clones, around 86% of them seen just once. Losses at the gene ends were 0 bases for V and 3 bases for J; bases not matched to a gene: 3. The germline V gene encodes CDR1 SGHRS and CDR2 YFSETQ. The length of the CDR3 is 16 residues. Sequencing was done on a sample of peripheral blood. This clonotype was obtained from a man aged 45-65 years with active or convalescent COVID-19. The V and J genes are TRBV5-1 and TRBJ1-6; 7 bases are a match to TRBD1. The CDR3 sequence is CASSLGQGIYNSPLHF. DNA for the CDR3: TGCGCCAGCAGCTTGGGACAGGGCATCTATAATTCACCCCTCCACTTT.